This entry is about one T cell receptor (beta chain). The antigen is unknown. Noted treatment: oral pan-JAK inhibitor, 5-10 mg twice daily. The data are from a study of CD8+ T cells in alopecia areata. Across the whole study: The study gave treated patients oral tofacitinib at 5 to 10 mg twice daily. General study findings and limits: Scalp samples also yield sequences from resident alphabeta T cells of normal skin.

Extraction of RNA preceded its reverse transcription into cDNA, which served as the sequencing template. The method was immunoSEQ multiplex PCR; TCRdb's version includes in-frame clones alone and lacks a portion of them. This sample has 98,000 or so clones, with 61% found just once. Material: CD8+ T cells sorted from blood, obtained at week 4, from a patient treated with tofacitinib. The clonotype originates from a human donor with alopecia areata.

The CDR3 DNA is TGTGCCAGCAGTTTGGGACTAGCGGGAGCCCACTACAATGAGCAGTTCTTC. Translating gives CASSLGLAGAHYNEQFF. This chain uses TRBV28 with TRBJ2-1, with 14 positions matching TRBD2. The junction had 4 bases not matched to a gene; V was cut back by 3 bases and J by 3 bases. The CDR3 spans 17 residues. Germline CDR1 and CDR2: MDHEN and SYDVKM.